One and the same sample provided the 16 T cell receptor beta chains below, sequenced in a study of T cells in Graves' hyperthyroidism and ophthalmopathy. RNA transcripts gave rise to amplified TCR beta CDR3 regions. First-round RT-PCR of the TCR CDR3 relied on the HTBI primer set. From the multiplex PCR reads, TCRdb called clonotypes with MiXCR, one entry per CDR3 protein. There are about 610,000 distinct CDR3 sequences in the sample; about 14% occur only once, and approximately 4.3% lies in the top ten. The sequenced material came from blood. These receptors all come from a woman between 40 and 55 years old with Graves' ophthalmopathy.

There are many counts of this clonotype. The chain uses TRBV9 and TRBJ2-7; D possibly corresponds to TRBD1 (7 bases). The germline gives CDR1 SGDLS, CDR2 YYNGEE. The CDR3 extends over 12 amino acids. The V and J ends lost 3 bases and 7 bases respectively, with 11 bases between them. The CDR3 sequence is CASSASGGEQYF. The CDR3 coding sequence is TGTGCCAGCAGCGCCTCAGGGGGGGAGCAGTACTTC.

This clonotype has a count of ten or more. The chain couples TRBV2 to TRBJ2-1; no definite D call. Germline CDR1 is SNHLY and CDR2 is FYNNEI. This CDR3 contains 11 residues. The DNA for the CDR3 is TGTGCGACTTGCTCCTACAATGAGCAGTTCTTC. Encoded protein: CATCSYNEQFF.

This clonotype has at least ten counts. The chain uses TRBV30 and TRBJ1-5; D remains ambiguous. Trimming stripped 0 bases from V and 6 bases from J, with 12 bases between. This CDR3 region has 14 residues. Germline-derived CDR1 and CDR2 are GTSNPN and SVGIG (reference sequence). The CDR3 here is CAWSVPGLSQPQHF. The CDR3 coding sequence is TGTGCCTGGAGTGTACCGGGGTTGAGTCAGCCCCAGCATTTT.

This clonotype was seen a few times. This may stem from a read error, because a much larger clone lies one nucleotide away. The chain links TRBV19 to TRBJ1-1; D perhaps matches TRBD1 (5 bases). The CDR3 is made up of 14 amino acids. Trimming cost V 5 bases and J 4 bases, with 14 bases left between them. Germline V gene data show CDR1 as LNHDA and CDR2 as SQIVND (reference sequence). Here the CDR3 reads CASSYGGCGTEAFF. CDR3 DNA sequence: TGTGCCAGTAGTTACGGGGGGTGTGGCACTGAAGCTTTCTTT.

This clonotype was seen ten or more times. An end of the junction differs from the germline gene, which may be a read error. This chain joins TRBV6-1 and TRBJ1-5, with D hard to call. Germline V gives CDR1 MNHNS, CDR2 SASEGT. The length of the CDR3 is 11 residues. This CDR3 is CASSEGNRQHF. The DNA for the CDR3 is TGTGCCAGCAGCGAAGGTAACCGCCAGCATTTT.

This clonotype has a count of ten or more. A read error may be the cause here, since a much bigger clone is one base away. V is TRBV6-2 or TRBV6-3 and J is TRBJ1-5; no reliable D call. The germline V gene encodes CDR1 MNHEY and CDR2 SVGEGT. There are 14 residues in the CDR3. The CDR3 DNA is TGTGCCAGCAGCCCCCATATACGTAATCAGCTCCAGCATTTT. Encoded protein: CASSPHIRNQLQHF.

This clonotype was recorded many times. V and J are TRBV28 and TRBJ2-3; maybe TRBD1 (6 bases). Germline lookup yields CDR1 MDHEN and CDR2 SYDVKM. V was pared by 5 bases and J by 0 bases, with 15 bases between. The CDR3 length is 16 residues. CDR3 nucleotides: TGTGCCAGCAGTCCCATACAGGGATGGAGCACAGATACGCAGTATTTT. Amino acid sequence: CASSPIQGWSTDTQYF. The full variable domain, in which reference TRBV28 and TRBJ2-3 provide the parts outside the CDR3, is DVKVTQSSRYLVKRTGEKVFLECVQDMDHENMFWYRQDPGLGLRLIYFSYDVKMKEKGDIPEGYSVSREKKERFSLILESASTNQTSMYLCASSPIQGWSTDTQYFGPGTRLTVL.

There are many counts of this clonotype. The V call is TRBV20-1, the J call TRBJ2-5; perhaps TRBD2 as D (6 bases). This CDR3 is 12 amino acids long. V shed 5 bases and J shed 1 base, with 8 bases lying between them. Per the germline V gene, CDR1 is DFQATT and CDR2 is SNEGSKA (reference sequence). The DNA for the CDR3 is TGCAGTGCTCGGAGGGCCCAAGAGACCCAGTACTTC. The encoded protein is CSARRAQETQYF.

The sample holds many counts of this clonotype. This sequence joins TRBV11-3 and TRBJ1-1; D uncertain. Trimming stripped 1 base from V and 4 bases from J, with 10 bases between. The germline CDR1 and CDR2 sequences are SGHNT and YENEEA. The CDR3 consists of 14 residues. CDR3 DNA sequence: TGTGCCAGCAGCTTAGTTCCCAGTTCCACTGAAGCTTTCTTT. Translation gives CASSLVPSSTEAFF.

The chain links TRBV6-1 to TRBJ2-5; possibly TRBD2 for D (5 bases). CDR1 and CDR2 from the germline V gene are MNHNS and SASEGT. The CDR3 contains 15 residues. V lost 7 bases to trimming and J lost 2 bases, with 17 bases between them. The CDR3 region has the DNA TGTGCCAGCACCCCCCTTCTCCCGGGGCAAGAGACCCAGTACTTC. Translation gives CASTPLLPGQETQYF.

This clonotype came up many times. It is unclear where the CDR3 begins or ends on the DNA, so no DNA is shown, and the CDR3 is as TCRdb lists it. The rearrangement uses TRBV19 and TRBJ1-5; the DNA was not used to check the table's D call, TRBD1. In germline, CDR1 is LNHDA, CDR2 SQIVND (reference sequence). Ends included, the CDR3 has 15 residues. The CDR3 reads CASTSGGLSHQPQHF.

The rearrangement uses TRBV29-1 and TRBJ1-2, with D possibly TRBD1 on 5 matching bases. The CDR3 extends over 15 amino acids. CDR1 and CDR2 from the germline V gene are SQVTM and ANQGSEA. V gave up 0 bases and J gave up 7 bases, with 18 bases separating them. CDR3 region: CSVEDWGRGEAGYTF. In DNA, the CDR3 is TGCAGCGTTGAAGATTGGGGACGGGGGGAGGCTGGCTACACCTTC.

This clonotype was detected only a few times. This sequence joins TRBV2 and TRBJ2-5; tentatively, D is TRBD2 (6 bases). V was cut by 8 bases and J by 3 bases, with 10 bases left in between. Germline CDR1 is SNHLY and CDR2 is FYNNEI. This CDR3 is 12 amino acids long. This CDR3 is CASVGRKETQYF. CDR3 in DNA: TGTGCCAGCGTGGGGAGGAAAGAGACCCAGTACTTC. Drawing the rest from reference TRBV2 and TRBJ2-5, the complete variable domain is EPEVTQTPSHQVTQMGQEVILRCVPISNHLYFYWYRQILGQKVEFLVSFYNNEISEKSEIFDDQFSVERPDGSNFTLKIRSTKLEDSAMYFCASVGRKETQYFGPGTRLLVL.

This clonotype was seen at least ten times. The rearrangement links TRBV20-1 to TRBJ2-4; the match to TRBD2 covers 8 bases. V lost 7 bases to trimming and J lost 1 base; unmatched junction nucleotides: 15. The CDR3 is made up of 17 amino acids. CDR1 and CDR2 (germline): DFQATT, SNEGSKA (reference sequence). The CDR3 DNA reads TGCAGTGGACGAGGGGTCAGCGGGAGTTGGGCCAAAAACATTCAGTACTTC. Translating it yields CSGRGVSGSWAKNIQYF.

This clonotype has at least ten counts. V usage is TRBV28 and J usage is TRBJ2-2; 8 bases fit TRBD2. J was trimmed by 4 bases and V by 4 bases; bases with no gene match: 8. Per the germline V gene, CDR1 is MDHEN and CDR2 is SYDVKM. The CDR3 sequence is 16 residues long. The CDR3 protein is CASSYPAGAPTGELFF. Written as DNA, the CDR3 is TGTGCCAGCAGTTATCCAGCGGGAGCCCCCACCGGGGAGCTGTTTTTT. The full variable domain, in which reference TRBV28 and TRBJ2-2 provide the parts outside the CDR3, is DVKVTQSSRYLVKRTGEKVFLECVQDMDHENMFWYRQDPGLGLRLIYFSYDVKMKEKGDIPEGYSVSREKKERFSLILESASTNQTSMYLCASSYPAGAPTGELFFGEGSRLTVL.

This clonotype appeared many times. The rearrangement uses TRBV28 and TRBJ2-7; 8 bases fit TRBD1. CDR1 is MDHEN and CDR2 is SYDVKM in the germline V gene. This CDR3 is 14 amino acids long. V was pared by 3 bases and J by 6 bases, with 7 bases of the junction left unmatched. Here the CDR3 reads CASSLMGTGGEQYF. The CDR3 nucleotides read TGTGCCAGCAGTTTGATGGGAACAGGGGGCGAGCAGTACTTC.